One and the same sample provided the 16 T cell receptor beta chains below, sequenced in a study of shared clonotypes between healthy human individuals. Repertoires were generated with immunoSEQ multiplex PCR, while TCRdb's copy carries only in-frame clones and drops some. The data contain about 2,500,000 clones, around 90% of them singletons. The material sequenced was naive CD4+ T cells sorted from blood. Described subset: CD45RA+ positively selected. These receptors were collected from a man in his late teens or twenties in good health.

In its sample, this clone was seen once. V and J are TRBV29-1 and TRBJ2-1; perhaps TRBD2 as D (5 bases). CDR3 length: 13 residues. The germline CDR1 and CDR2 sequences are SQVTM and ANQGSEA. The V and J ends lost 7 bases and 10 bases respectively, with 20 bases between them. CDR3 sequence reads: CSAEGSSRIEQFF. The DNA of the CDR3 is TGCAGCGCAGAGGGCAGTAGCCGTATCGAGCAGTTCTTC.

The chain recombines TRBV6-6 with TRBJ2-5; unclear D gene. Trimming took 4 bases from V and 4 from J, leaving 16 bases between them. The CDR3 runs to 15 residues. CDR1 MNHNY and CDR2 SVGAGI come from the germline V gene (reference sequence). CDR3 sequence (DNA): TGTGCCAGCAGTTCCGCAGTGGTTTCAAGAGAGACCCAGTACTTC. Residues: CASSSAVVSRETQYF.

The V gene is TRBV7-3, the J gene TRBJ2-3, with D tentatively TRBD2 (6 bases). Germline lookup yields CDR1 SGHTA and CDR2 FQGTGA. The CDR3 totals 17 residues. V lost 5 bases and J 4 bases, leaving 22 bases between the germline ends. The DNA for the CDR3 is TGTGCCAGCAGCCGCCTGGGGGGTCTGGTCGGACCAGATACGCAGTATTTT. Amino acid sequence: CASSRLGGLVGPDTQYF.

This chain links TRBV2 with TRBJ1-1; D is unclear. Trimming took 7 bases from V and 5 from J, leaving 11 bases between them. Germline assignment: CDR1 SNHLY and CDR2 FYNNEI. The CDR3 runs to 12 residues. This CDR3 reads CASTPRVTEAFF. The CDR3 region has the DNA TGTGCCAGCACCCCACGTGTGACTGAAGCTTTCTTT.

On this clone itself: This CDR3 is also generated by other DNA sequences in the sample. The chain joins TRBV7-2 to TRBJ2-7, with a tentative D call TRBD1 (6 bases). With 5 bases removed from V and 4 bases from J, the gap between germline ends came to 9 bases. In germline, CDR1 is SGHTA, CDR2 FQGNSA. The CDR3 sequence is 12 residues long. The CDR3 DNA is TGTGCCAGCAGCCCGGGGACATACGAGCAGTACTTC. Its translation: CASSPGTYEQYF.

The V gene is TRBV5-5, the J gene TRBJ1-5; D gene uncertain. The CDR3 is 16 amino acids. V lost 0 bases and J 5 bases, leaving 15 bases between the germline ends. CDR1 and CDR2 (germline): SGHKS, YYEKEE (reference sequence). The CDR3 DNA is TGTGCCAGCAGCTTGGGTATCGGGCAGGCCTATCAGCCCCAGCATTTT. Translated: CASSLGIGQAYQPQHF.

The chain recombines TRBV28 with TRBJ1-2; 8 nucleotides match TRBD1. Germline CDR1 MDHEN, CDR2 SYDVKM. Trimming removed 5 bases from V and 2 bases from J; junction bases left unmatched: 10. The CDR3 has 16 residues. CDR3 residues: CASSPSGTGFNYGYTF. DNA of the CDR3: TGTGCCAGCAGTCCCTCCGGGACAGGATTCAACTATGGCTACACCTTC.

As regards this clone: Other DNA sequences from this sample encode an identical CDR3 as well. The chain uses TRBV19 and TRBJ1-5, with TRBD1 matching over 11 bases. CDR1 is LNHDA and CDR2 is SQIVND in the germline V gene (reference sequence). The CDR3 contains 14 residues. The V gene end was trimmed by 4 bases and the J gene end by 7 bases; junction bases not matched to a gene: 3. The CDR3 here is CASSTGQGVQPQHF. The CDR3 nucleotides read TGTGCCAGTAGTACGGGACAGGGGGTACAGCCCCAGCATTTT.

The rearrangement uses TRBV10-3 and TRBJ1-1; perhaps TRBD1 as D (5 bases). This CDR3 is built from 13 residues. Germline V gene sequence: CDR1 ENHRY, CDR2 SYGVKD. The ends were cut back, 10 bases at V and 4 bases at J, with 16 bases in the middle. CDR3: CANGRGTGTEAFF. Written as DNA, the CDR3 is TGTGCCAACGGGAGGGGCACGGGCACTGAAGCTTTCTTT.

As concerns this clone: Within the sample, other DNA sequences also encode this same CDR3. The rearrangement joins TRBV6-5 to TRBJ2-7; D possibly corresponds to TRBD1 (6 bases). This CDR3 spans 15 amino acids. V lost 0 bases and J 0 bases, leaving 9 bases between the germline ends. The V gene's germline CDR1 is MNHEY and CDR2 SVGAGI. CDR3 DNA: TGTGCCAGCAGTTACTCGGGGACATTCTCCTACGAGCAGTACTTC. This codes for CASSYSGTFSYEQYF.

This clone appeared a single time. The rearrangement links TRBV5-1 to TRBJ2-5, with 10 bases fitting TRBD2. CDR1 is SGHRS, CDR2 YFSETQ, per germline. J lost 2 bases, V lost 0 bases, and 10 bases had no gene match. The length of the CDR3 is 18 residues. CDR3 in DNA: TGCGCCAGCAGCTTGGCCGGGCTAGCGGGGGCCCCACAAGAGACCCAGTACTTC. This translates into CASSLAGLAGAPQETQYF.

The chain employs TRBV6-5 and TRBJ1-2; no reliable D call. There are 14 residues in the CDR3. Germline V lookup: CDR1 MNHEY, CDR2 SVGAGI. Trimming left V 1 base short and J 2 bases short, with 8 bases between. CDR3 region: CASSYFGLNYGYTF. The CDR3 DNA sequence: TGTGCCAGCAGTTACTTCGGGCTCAACTATGGCTACACCTTC.

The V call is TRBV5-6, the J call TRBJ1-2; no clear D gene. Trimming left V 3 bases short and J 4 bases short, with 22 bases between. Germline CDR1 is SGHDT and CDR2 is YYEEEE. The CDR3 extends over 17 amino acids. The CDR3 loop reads CASSYHRVGLGTYGYTF. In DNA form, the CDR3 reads TGTGCCAGCAGCTACCACCGGGTGGGGTTAGGAACCTATGGCTACACCTTC.

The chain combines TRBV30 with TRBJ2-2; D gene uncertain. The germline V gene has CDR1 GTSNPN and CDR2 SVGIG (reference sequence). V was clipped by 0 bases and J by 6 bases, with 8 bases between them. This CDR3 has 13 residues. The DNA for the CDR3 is TGTGCCTGGAGTGTAGTGAGCGCCGGGGAGCTGTTTTTT. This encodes CAWSVVSAGELFF.

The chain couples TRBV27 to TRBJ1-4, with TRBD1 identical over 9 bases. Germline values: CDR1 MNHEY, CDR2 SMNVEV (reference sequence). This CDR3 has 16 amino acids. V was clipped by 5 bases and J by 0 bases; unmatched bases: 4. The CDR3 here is CASSTRQGATNEKLFF. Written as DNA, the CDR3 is TGTGCCAGCAGTACCCGACAGGGGGCAACTAATGAAAAACTGTTTTTT.

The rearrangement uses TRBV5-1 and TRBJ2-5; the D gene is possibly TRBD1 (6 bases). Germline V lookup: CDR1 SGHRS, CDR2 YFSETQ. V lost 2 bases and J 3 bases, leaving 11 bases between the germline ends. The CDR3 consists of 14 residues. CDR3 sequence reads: CASSFTGNKETQYF. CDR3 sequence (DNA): TGCGCCAGCAGCTTTACAGGGAATAAAGAGACCCAGTACTTC.